Shown below are 3 T cell receptor beta chains from a single sample sequenced in a study of blood T cell repertoires in COVID-19. The assay was immunoSEQ multiplex PCR, and TCRdb's table has in-frame clones only and misses some. The sample records hundreds of thousands of clones, 85% to 90% being singletons. The sequenced sample was peripheral blood. The receptors derive from a man in his sixties or seventies with acute or convalescent COVID-19.

The CDR3 spells CASSPLRGSGNTIYF. CDR3 DNA: TGTGCCAGCAGCCCCCTAAGGGGTTCCGGAAACACCATATATTTT. The chain is built from TRBV27 and TRBJ1-3; D is perhaps TRBD1 (5 bases). V shed 6 bases and J shed 4 bases, with 16 bases lying between them. The V gene's germline CDR1 is MNHEY and CDR2 SMNVEV (reference sequence). CDR3 length equals 15 residues.

For the CDR3, the DNA is TGTGCCAGCAGCCAAGAGACGCAGGGAACCGGGGAGCTGTTTTTT. It codes for CASSQETQGTGELFF. The chain links TRBV4-2 to TRBJ2-2, with a tentative D call TRBD1 (5 bases). CDR1 is LGHNA, CDR2 YNFKEQ, per germline. V shed 0 bases and J shed 5 bases, with 10 bases lying between them. CDR3 length: 15 residues.

The rearrangement links TRBV9 to TRBJ1-2; unclear D gene. Trimming took off 3 bases at V and 3 bases at J, with 21 bases between the two ends. The CDR3 spans 17 residues. Germline V CDR1 and CDR2: SGDLS, YYNGEE. Here the CDR3 DNA reads TGTGCCAGCAGCGGTCGACCGAGGGCAGATACTTACTATGGCTACACCTTC. It encodes CASSGRPRADTYYGYTF.